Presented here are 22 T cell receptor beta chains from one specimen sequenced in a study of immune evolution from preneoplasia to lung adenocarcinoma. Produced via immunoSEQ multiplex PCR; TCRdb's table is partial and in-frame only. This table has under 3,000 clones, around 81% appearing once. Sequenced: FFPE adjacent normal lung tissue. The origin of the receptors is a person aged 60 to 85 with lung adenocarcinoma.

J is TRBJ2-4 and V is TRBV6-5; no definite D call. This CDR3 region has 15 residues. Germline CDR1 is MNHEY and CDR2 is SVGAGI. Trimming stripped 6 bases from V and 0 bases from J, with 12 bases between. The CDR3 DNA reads TGTGCCAGCAGGAGAACAAGGACAGCCAAAAACATTCAGTACTTC. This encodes CASRRTRTAKNIQYF.

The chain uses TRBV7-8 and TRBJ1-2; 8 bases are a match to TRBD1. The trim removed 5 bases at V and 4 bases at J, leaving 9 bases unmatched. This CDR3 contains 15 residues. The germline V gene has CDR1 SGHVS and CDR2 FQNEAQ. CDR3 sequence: CASSETGARSYGYTF. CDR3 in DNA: TGTGCCAGCAGCGAGACAGGGGCAAGGAGCTATGGCTACACCTTC.

The CDR3 is CASMGGLTTGELFF. The CDR3 DNA reads TGTGCCAGCATGGGAGGGTTGACGACCGGGGAGCTGTTTTTT. This chain connects TRBV6-5 to TRBJ2-2, with 7 bases lining up with TRBD2. Germline V gene data show CDR1 as MNHEY and CDR2 as SVGAGI. Unmatched junction bases numbered 7, after V lost 7 bases and J lost 5 bases. This CDR3 contains 14 residues.

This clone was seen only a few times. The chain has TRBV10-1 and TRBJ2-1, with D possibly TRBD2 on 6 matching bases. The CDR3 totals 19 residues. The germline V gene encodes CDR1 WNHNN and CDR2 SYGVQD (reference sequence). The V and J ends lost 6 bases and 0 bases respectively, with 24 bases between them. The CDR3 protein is CASSATATSASVSYNEQFF. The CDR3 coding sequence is TGCGCCAGCAGCGCCACGGCAACATCGGCTAGCGTCTCCTACAATGAGCAGTTCTTC.

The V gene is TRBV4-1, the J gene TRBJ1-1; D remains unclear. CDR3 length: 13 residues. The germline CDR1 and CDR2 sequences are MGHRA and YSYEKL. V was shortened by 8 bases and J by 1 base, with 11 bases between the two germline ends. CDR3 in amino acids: CASGENPNTEAFF. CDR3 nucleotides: TGCGCCAGCGGGGAGAACCCGAACACTGAAGCTTTCTTT.

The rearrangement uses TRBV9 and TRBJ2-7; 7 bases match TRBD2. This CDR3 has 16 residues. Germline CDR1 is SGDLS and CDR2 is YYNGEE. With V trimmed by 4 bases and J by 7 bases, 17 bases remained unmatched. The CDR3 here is CASSKGDYSTATEQYF. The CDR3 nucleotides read TGTGCCAGCAGCAAAGGGGACTACTCTACTGCTACGGAGCAGTACTTC. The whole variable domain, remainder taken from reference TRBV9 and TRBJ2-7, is DSGVTQTPKHLITATGQRVTLRCSPRSGDLSVYWYQQSLDQGLQFLIQYYNGEERAKGNILERFSAQQFPDLHSELNLSSLELGDSALYFCASSKGDYSTATEQYFGPGTRLTVT.

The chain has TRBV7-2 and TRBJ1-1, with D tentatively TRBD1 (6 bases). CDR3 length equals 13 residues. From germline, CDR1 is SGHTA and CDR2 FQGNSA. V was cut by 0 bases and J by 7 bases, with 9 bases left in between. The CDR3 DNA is TGTGCCAGCAGCTTAGCGGGGGGCGGTGAAGCTTTCTTT. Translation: CASSLAGGGEAFF.

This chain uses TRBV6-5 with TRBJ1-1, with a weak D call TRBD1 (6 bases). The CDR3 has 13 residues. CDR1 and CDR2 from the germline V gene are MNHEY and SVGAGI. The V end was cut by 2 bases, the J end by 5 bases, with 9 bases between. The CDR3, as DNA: TGTGCCAGCAGTTACGGGGGCCGGACTGAAGCTTTCTTT. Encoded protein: CASSYGGRTEAFF.

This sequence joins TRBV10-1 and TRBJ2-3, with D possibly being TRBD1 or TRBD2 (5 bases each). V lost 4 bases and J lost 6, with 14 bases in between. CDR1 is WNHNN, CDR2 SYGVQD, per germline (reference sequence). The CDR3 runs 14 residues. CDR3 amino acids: CASSGTKPGDTQYF. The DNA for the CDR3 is TGCGCCAGCAGTGGGACAAAACCGGGGGATACGCAGTATTTT.

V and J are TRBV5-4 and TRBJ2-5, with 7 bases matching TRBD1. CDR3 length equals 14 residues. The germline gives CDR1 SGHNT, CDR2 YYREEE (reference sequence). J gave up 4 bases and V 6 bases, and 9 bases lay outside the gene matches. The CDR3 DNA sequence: TGTGCCAGCACCTATTCGCAGGGGGTAGAGACCCAGTACTTC. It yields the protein CASTYSQGVETQYF.

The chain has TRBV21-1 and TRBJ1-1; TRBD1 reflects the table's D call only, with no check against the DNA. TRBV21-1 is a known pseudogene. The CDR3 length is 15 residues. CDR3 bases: TGTGCCAGCAGTAAAGGGGACAGCCAGAACACTGAAGCTTTCTTT. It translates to CASSKGDSQNTEAFF.

Here the CDR3 DNA reads TGTGCCAGCTCACCACGTGGCACTAGCGGGACACAAGAGACCCAGTACTTC. It specifies CASSPRGTSGTQETQYF. The chain combines TRBV18 with TRBJ2-5, with TRBD2 identical over 10 bases. Germline CDR1 and CDR2: KGHSH and LQKENI. CDR3 length: 17 amino acids. With V trimmed by 1 base and J by 2 bases, 7 bases remained unmatched.

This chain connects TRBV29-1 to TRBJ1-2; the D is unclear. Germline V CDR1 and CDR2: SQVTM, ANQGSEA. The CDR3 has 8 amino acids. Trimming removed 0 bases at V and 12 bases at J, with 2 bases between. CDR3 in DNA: TGCAGCGTTGAAGAACACACCTTC. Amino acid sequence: CSVEEHTF.

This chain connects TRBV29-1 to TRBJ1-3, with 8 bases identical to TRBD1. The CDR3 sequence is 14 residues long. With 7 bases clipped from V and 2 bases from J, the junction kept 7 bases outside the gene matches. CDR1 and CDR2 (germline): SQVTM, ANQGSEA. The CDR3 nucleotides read TGCAGCGCTCTGACAGGGGTGGCTGGAAACACCATATATTTT. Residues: CSALTGVAGNTIYF.

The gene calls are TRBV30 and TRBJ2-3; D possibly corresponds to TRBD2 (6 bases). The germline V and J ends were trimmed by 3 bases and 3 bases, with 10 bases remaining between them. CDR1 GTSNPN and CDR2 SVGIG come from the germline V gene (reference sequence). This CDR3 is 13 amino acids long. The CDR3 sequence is CAWSAGLTDTQYF. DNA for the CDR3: TGTGCCTGGAGCGCGGGATTAACAGATACGCAGTATTTT.

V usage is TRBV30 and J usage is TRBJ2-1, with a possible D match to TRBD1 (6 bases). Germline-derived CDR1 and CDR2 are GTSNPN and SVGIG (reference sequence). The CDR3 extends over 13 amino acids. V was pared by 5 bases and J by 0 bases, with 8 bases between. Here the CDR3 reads CAWEDSSYNEQFF. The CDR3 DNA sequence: TGTGCCTGGGAGGACAGCTCCTACAATGAGCAGTTCTTC.

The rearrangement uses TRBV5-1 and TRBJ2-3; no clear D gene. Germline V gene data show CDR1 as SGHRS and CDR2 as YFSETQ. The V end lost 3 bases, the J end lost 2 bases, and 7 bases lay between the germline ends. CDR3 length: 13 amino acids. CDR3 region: CASSSENTDTQYF. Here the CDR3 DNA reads TGCGCCAGCAGCTCGGAGAACACAGATACGCAGTATTTT.

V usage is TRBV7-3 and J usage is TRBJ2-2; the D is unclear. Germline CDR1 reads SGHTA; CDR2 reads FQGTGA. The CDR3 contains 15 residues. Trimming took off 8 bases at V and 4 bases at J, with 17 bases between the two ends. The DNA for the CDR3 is TGTGCCAGCCGGAGTAATCCAAGCACCACCGGGGAGCTGTTTTTT. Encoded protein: CASRSNPSTTGELFF.

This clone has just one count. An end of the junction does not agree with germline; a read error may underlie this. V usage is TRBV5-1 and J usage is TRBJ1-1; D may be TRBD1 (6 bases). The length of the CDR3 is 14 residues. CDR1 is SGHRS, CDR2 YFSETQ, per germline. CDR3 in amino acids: CSSSLGGAHTEAFF. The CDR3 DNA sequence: TGCTCCAGCAGCTTGGGGGGGGCTCACACTGAAGCTTTCTTT.

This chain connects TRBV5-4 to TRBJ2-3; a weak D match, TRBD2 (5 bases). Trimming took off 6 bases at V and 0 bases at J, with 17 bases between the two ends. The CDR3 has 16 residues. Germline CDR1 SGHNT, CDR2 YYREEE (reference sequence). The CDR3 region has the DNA TGTGCCAGCACCAAAACCACAGCGGCTAGCACAGATACGCAGTATTTT. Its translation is CASTKTTAASTDTQYF.

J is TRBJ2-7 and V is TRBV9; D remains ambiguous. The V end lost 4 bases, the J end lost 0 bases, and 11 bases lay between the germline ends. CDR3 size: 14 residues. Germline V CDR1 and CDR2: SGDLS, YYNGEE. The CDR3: CASSLDLFSYEQYF. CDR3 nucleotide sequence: TGTGCCAGCAGCCTGGACCTATTCTCCTACGAGCAGTACTTC. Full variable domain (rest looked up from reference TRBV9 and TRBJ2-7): DSGVTQTPKHLITATGQRVTLRCSPRSGDLSVYWYQQSLDQGLQFLIQYYNGEERAKGNILERFSAQQFPDLHSELNLSSLELGDSALYFCASSLDLFSYEQYFGPGTRLTVT.

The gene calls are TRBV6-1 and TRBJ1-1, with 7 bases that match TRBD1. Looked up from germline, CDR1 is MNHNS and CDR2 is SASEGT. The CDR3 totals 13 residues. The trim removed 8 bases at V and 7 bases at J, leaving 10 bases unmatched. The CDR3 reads CASLTGRGFEAFF. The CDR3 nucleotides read TGTGCCAGCCTGACAGGGAGGGGGTTTGAAGCTTTCTTT.